The 13 T cell receptor beta chains presented below share a single source sample, sequenced in a study of T cell repertoires in cytomegalovirus infection. MiXCR, applied by TCRdb to the reads, yields one record per CDR3 protein. The repertoire holds a few hundred thousand distinct CDR3 sequences, with about 33% as singletons. Their antigens are not known. Source: cultured PBMCs, taken from culture after CMV antigen stimulation. The receptor set was obtained from a human donor in good health (CMV status not recorded). Some clones in this sample may be carry-over from other donors' samples.

The gene calls are TRBV6-2 or TRBV6-3 and TRBJ2-7; 10 nucleotides align to TRBD2. Germline assignment: CDR1 MNHEY and CDR2 SVGEGT. The CDR3 length is 16 residues. J gave up 4 bases and V 0 bases, and 6 bases lay outside the gene matches. The CDR3 region is CASSYSPSGSRYEQYF. CDR3 nucleotide sequence: TGTGCCAGCAGTTACTCGCCTAGCGGGAGTAGGTACGAGCAGTACTTC.

The rearrangement links TRBV28 to TRBJ1-5; a weak D match, TRBD1 (6 bases). V dropped 4 bases and J dropped 3 bases, with 13 bases sitting between them. The CDR3 is made up of 15 amino acids. Germline V gene sequence: CDR1 MDHEN, CDR2 SYDVKM. DNA for the CDR3: TGTGCCAGCAGTTCGCCGGGGGGGCACAATCAGCCCCAGCATTTT. It codes for CASSSPGGHNQPQHF.

The gene calls are TRBV29-1 and TRBJ1-1; tentatively, D is TRBD1 (6 bases). CDR1 and CDR2 (germline): SQVTM, ANQGSEA. V lost 7 bases and J lost 0, with 6 bases in between. The CDR3 loop spans 11 amino acids. This CDR3 reads CSGTVNTEAFF. The CDR3 DNA sequence: TGCAGCGGGACAGTGAACACTGAAGCTTTCTTT.

This chain connects TRBV6-5 to TRBJ2-3; 8 bases match TRBD1. This CDR3 contains 14 residues. J lost 2 bases, V lost 4 bases, and 2 bases had no gene match. Germline CDR1 reads MNHEY; CDR2 reads SVGAGI. The CDR3 region is CASSSDRATDTQYF. The DNA of the CDR3 is TGTGCCAGCAGTTCGGACAGGGCCACAGATACGCAGTATTTT.

The V gene is TRBV12-3 or TRBV12-4, the J gene TRBJ1-1; 9 bases agree with TRBD1. V lost 5 bases and J lost 7; bases outside the gene matches: 5. The CDR3 has 13 residues. The CDR3 DNA reads as TGTGCCAGCAGTCCCGGACAGGGGATTGAAGCTTTCTTT. Encoded protein: CASSPGQGIEAFF.

This clonotype was observed a handful of times. The genes are TRBV7-9 and TRBJ2-5; 10 positions agree with TRBD2. The CDR3 is 15 residues long. The junction had 5 bases not matched to a gene; V was cut back by 3 bases and J by 4 bases. Looked up from germline, CDR1 is SEHNR and CDR2 is FQNEAQ (reference sequence). CDR3 loop: CASSFSTSGRETQYF. The CDR3 nucleotides are TGTGCCAGCAGCTTCTCGACTAGCGGGCGAGAGACCCAGTACTTC.

This clonotype was counted a few times. The V call is TRBV28, the J call TRBJ2-1; 8 nucleotides match TRBD1. This CDR3 is 13 amino acids long. After removal of 6 bases from V and 5 bases from J, the junction contained 3 bases not matched to a gene. Germline V gene lookup returns CDR1 MDHEN and CDR2 SYDVKM. Here the CDR3 reads CASRQGGNNEQFF. The CDR3 coding sequence is TGTGCCAGCAGACAGGGGGGAAACAATGAGCAGTTCTTC.

This clonotype was picked up one time. The chain combines TRBV10-3 with TRBJ2-7; D uncertain. Per the germline V gene, CDR1 is ENHRY and CDR2 is SYGVKD. The CDR3 consists of 13 residues. Between the trimmed V and J ends, which lost 5 bases and 2 bases, there was a span of 10 bases. CDR3 sequence: CAISSQEAYEQYF. CDR3 sequence (DNA): TGTGCCATCAGTTCTCAGGAAGCCTACGAGCAGTACTTC.

This clonotype appeared many times. J is TRBJ2-3 and V is TRBV7-2; a weak D match, TRBD1 (5 bases). This CDR3 comprises 14 residues. Trimming took 4 bases from V and 0 from J, leaving 8 bases between them. Germline CDR1 SGHTA, CDR2 FQGNSA. CDR3 region: CASSYGQSTDTQYF. For the CDR3, the DNA is TGTGCCAGCAGCTACGGACAAAGCACAGATACGCAGTATTTT.

The chain combines TRBV24-1 with TRBJ2-2, with 9 bases fitting TRBD2. Germline CDR1 is KGHDR and CDR2 is SFDVKD. V lost 0 bases and J lost 2; bases outside the gene matches: 3. The CDR3 extends over 17 amino acids. CDR3 sequence: CATSDLVAGANTGELFF. The CDR3 nucleotides are TGTGCCACCAGTGATTTGGTAGCGGGAGCAAACACCGGGGAGCTGTTTTTT.

This clonotype has only a few counts. Here the CDR3 reads CASSWRGGNQPQHF. The CDR3 region has the DNA TGCGCCAGCAGCTGGCGGGGAGGCAATCAGCCCCAGCATTTT. This chain uses TRBV5-1 with TRBJ1-5; no firm D call. Deletions cut 3 bases from V and 2 bases from J, with 9 bases between. The germline V gene encodes CDR1 SGHRS and CDR2 YFSETQ. This CDR3 is built from 14 residues.

The rearrangement uses TRBV19 and TRBJ2-1; tentative D call: TRBD2 (6 bases). The CDR3 covers 16 residues. Trimming left V 5 bases short and J 0 bases short, with 14 bases between. Per the germline V gene, CDR1 is LNHDA and CDR2 is SQIVND (reference sequence). The CDR3 bases are TGTGCCAGTAGTCTAAGGACTACGAGCTCCTACAATGAGCAGTTCTTC. Its translation: CASSLRTTSSYNEQFF.

This clonotype was detected many times. The chain is built from TRBV7-2 and TRBJ1-2; 10 bases line up with TRBD1. Per the germline V gene, CDR1 is SGHTA and CDR2 is FQGNSA. The CDR3 has 14 residues. The V and J ends lost 1 base and 8 bases, in that order; junction bases with no gene match: 4. The CDR3 sequence: CASSLGQGARGYTF. Written as DNA, the CDR3 is TGTGCCAGCAGCTTAGGACAGGGGGCACGAGGCTACACCTTC.